This is a list of T cell receptor beta chains from one sample in a study of cytomegalovirus exposure and HLA in healthy donors. TCRdb's copy holds only in-frame clones and misses some; the assay was immunoSEQ multiplex PCR. Of some 140,000 clones in the sample, 74% were seen once. The sequencing input was PBMCs. These receptors were obtained from a man aged 25-45 years in good health and CMV-seronegative. Both conserved end residues are part of each CDR3. D genes are given only for firm matches. For some rows the clone size is stated as once, few or many, or as a class when expanded; others skip it.

clone_size | j_call | v_call | d_call | cdr3_aa | cdr3_nt
few | TRBJ1-1 | TRBV4-2 | - | CASSQGQAGNTEAFF | TGTGCCAGCAGCCAAGGACAGGCCGGTAACACTGAAGCTTTCTTT
- | TRBJ2-1 | TRBV7-2 | TRBD2 | CASSRAGLDGNEQFF | TGTGCCAGCAGCAGGGCGGGACTAGATGGGAATGAGCAGTTCTTC
few | TRBJ2-1 | TRBV13 | - | CASSAGPYNEQFF | TGTGCCAGCAGCGCTGGGCCTTACAATGAGCAGTTCTTC
- | TRBJ1-6 | TRBV6-5 | TRBD1 | CASSYSRQGWPSPLHF | TGTGCCAGCAGTTACTCGAGACAGGGGTGGCCTTCACCCCTCCACTTT
- | TRBJ2-1 | TRBV13 | TRBD2 | CASSWTSGNEQFF | TGTGCCAGCAGCTGGACTAGCGGGAATGAGCAGTTCTTC
- | TRBJ2-2 | TRBV28 | TRBD2 | CASSLKLAGGTGELFF | TGTGCCAGCAGTTTAAAACTAGCGGGTGGCACCGGGGAGCTGTTTTTT
- | TRBJ2-7 | TRBV27 | - | CASSLSTPTYEQYF | TGTGCCAGCAGTTTATCCACTCCTACCTACGAGCAGTACTTC
- | TRBJ1-6 | TRBV4-2 | TRBD1 | CASSRGQGDSPLHF | TGTGCCAGCAGCCGCGGACAGGGGGATTCACCCCTCCACTTT
- | TRBJ1-5 | TRBV6-4 | - | CASSPPGRGRSNQPQHF | TGTGCCAGCAGTCCCCCTGGGAGGGGGAGAAGCAATCAGCCCCAGCATTTT
once | TRBJ2-3 | TRBV29-1 | - | CSVEDAGSTDTQYF | TGCAGCGTTGAAGATGCAGGTAGCACAGATACGCAGTATTTT
- | TRBJ1-4 | TRBV6-5 | - | CASSSGERLHEKLFF | TGTGCCAGCAGTTCGGGGGAAAGACTGCATGAAAAACTGTTTTTT
- | TRBJ1-2 | TRBV5-1 | TRBD1 | CASSLEDRGYGYTF | TGCGCCAGCAGCTTGGAGGACAGGGGCTATGGCTACACCTTC
- | TRBJ2-5 | TRBV9 | - | CASSKARSQETQYF | TGTGCCAGCAGCAAAGCTAGGTCCCAAGAGACCCAGTACTTC
few | TRBJ2-5 | TRBV7-8 | TRBD1 | CASSTPTGSAETQYF | TGTGCCAGCAGCACCCCGACAGGGTCGGCAGAGACCCAGTACTTC
- | TRBJ2-7 | TRBV19 | TRBD1 | CASGGQGSGEQYF | TGTGCCAGTGGGGGACAGGGTAGCGGCGAGCAGTACTTC
few | TRBJ2-7 | TRBV7-9 | - | CASSFRQAYEQYF | TGTGCCAGCAGCTTCAGGCAAGCCTACGAGCAGTACTTC
- | TRBJ1-5 | TRBV7-9 | - | CASSPGTHSNQPQHF | TGTGCCAGCAGCCCCGGGACTCATAGCAATCAGCCCCAGCATTTT
- | TRBJ2-1 | TRBV2 | TRBD1 | CASSEAGDSEQFF | TGTGCCAGCAGTGAAGCCGGGGACAGTGAGCAGTTCTTC
once | TRBJ1-2 | TRBV6-1 | - | CASSVRGQDYTF | TGTGCCAGCAGTGTGAGAGGACAAGACTACACCTTC
few | TRBJ2-3 | TRBV27 | TRBD2 | CASSFLSGGQYTDTQYF | TGTGCCAGCAGTTTTCTAAGCGGGGGGCAATACACAGATACGCAGTATTTT
once | TRBJ2-7 | TRBV4-1 | - | CASSHPGMEQYF | TGCGCCAGCAGCCACCCGGGTATGGAGCAGTACTTC
few | TRBJ2-7 | TRBV6-5 | - | CASSRTTTYEQYF | TGTGCCAGCAGCCGGACAACCACCTACGAGCAGTACTTC
- | TRBJ1-1 | TRBV6-6 | - | CASGGNTEAFF | TGTGCCAGCGGCGGCAACACTGAAGCTTTCTTT
few | TRBJ2-5 | TRBV7-9 | TRBD2 | CASSLGVAGAETQYF | TGTGCCAGCAGCTTAGGGGTAGCGGGGGCGGAGACCCAGTACTTC
- | TRBJ2-7 | TRBV10-2 | - | CASSEFGGPEQYF | TGCGCCAGCAGTGAGTTTGGAGGGCCCGAGCAGTACTTC
- | TRBJ1-5 | TRBV5-6 | - | CASSLGGVNSGGQHF | TGTGCCAGCAGCTTGGGGGGAGTTAACTCCGGGGGTCAGCATTTT
- | TRBJ2-1 | TRBV7-2 | - | CASSLGGPGEQFF | TGTGCCAGCAGCCTGGGGGGTCCTGGGGAGCAGTTCTTC
- | TRBJ2-3 | TRBV14 | - | CASSPRESATDTQYF | TGTGCCAGCAGCCCCCGGGAGTCGGCGACAGATACGCAGTATTTT
- | TRBJ1-1 | TRBV10-1 | - | CASSESGQGVRTEAFF | TGCGCCAGCAGTGAGTCAGGTCAGGGTGTAAGGACTGAAGCTTTCTTT
- | TRBJ1-1 | TRBV6-1 | - | CASRAGSGEGTEAFF | TGTGCCAGCAGGGCGGGGTCCGGGGAGGGGACTGAAGCTTTCTTT
- | TRBJ1-4 | TRBV7-9 | TRBD1 | CASSSGQGKLFF | TGTGCCAGCAGCTCGGGACAGGGTAAACTGTTTTTT
few | TRBJ2-7 | TRBV2 | - | CASSALRGTLEQYF | TGTGCCAGCAGTGCTCTCAGGGGGACTCTCGAGCAGTACTTC
- | TRBJ2-7 | TRBV7-9 | - | CASSRSLGEQYF | TGTGCCAGCAGCCGGTCACTAGGCGAGCAGTACTTC
- | TRBJ1-1 | TRBV28 | - | CASSLNRVWLKNTEAFF | TGTGCCAGCAGTTTAAACAGGGTATGGTTAAAGAACACTGAAGCTTTCTTT
few | TRBJ1-3 | TRBV5-1 | TRBD1 | CASSLEGQGNTIYF | TGCGCCAGCAGCTTGGAGGGACAGGGGAACACCATATATTTT
- | TRBJ1-5 | TRBV19 | TRBD1 | CASMDRGSGRPQHF | TGTGCCAGCATGGACAGGGGGAGTGGTCGGCCCCAGCATTTT
few | TRBJ1-2 | TRBV7-2 | - | CASSPSGAGGYGYTF | TGTGCCAGCAGCCCCTCCGGGGCGGGAGGGTATGGCTACACCTTC
few | TRBJ1-2 | TRBV2 | - | CASSDYSGYTF | TGTGCCAGCAGTGATTATAGTGGCTACACCTTC
- | TRBJ2-1 | TRBV7-3 | - | CASSSIQGLGHEQFF | TGTGCCAGCAGTTCAATACAGGGCTTAGGCCATGAGCAGTTCTTC
- | TRBJ1-6 | TRBV2 | TRBD1 | CASSKGDRGNSPLHF | TGTGCCAGCAGTAAGGGGGACAGGGGTAATTCACCCCTCCACTTT
few | TRBJ2-3 | TRBV7-2 | - | CASSLGGLHEMVDTQYF | TGTGCCAGCAGCTTAGGTGGGCTCCATGAGATGGTAGATACGCAGTATTTT
- | TRBJ1-6 | TRBV7-2 | - | CASSLLTLSYNSPLHF | TGTGCCAGCAGCTTGTTGACACTTTCCTATAATTCACCCCTCCACTTT
- | TRBJ1-2 | TRBV5-6 | - | CASSPKDSLYYGYTF | TGTGCCAGCAGCCCAAAGGACAGCCTATACTATGGCTACACCTTC
- | TRBJ2-7 | TRBV2 | - | CASPAGGEQYF | TGTGCCAGCCCCGCCGGGGGTGAGCAGTACTTC
- | TRBJ2-3 | TRBV14 | - | CASSQMSGDTQYF | TGTGCCAGCAGCCAAATGTCGGGAGATACGCAGTATTTT
few | TRBJ2-1 | TRBV7-9 | - | CSSSLMKMGPSSYNEQFF | TGTTCCAGCAGCTTAATGAAGATGGGGCCGAGCTCCTACAATGAGCAGTTCTTC
- | TRBJ1-4 | TRBV6-6 | TRBD1 | CASGRTGVNEKLFF | TGTGCCAGTGGTAGGACAGGGGTAAATGAAAAACTGTTTTTT
- | TRBJ1-2 | TRBV10-3 | TRBD1 | CAISERAGGDYPF | TGTGCCATCAGTGAGAGGGCAGGGGGTGACTACCCCTTC
- | TRBJ2-3 | TRBV5-1 | TRBD1 | CASSTGTGQADTQYF | TGCGCCAGCAGCACAGGGACAGGGCAGGCCGATACGCAGTATTTT
- | TRBJ2-2 | TRBV27 | - | CASSPSNTGELFF | TGTGCCAGCAGTCCCTCGAACACCGGGGAGCTGTTTTTT
- | TRBJ1-2 | TRBV7-8 | - | CASSPSRAPRGDYGYTF | TGTGCCAGCAGCCCCTCCAGGGCCCCCCGCGGTGACTATGGCTACACCTTC
few | TRBJ2-5 | TRBV7-9 | TRBD2 | CASSFPSGGIETQYF | TGTGCCAGCAGCTTCCCTAGCGGGGGGATAGAGACCCAGTACTTC
- | TRBJ1-1 | TRBV5-4 | - | CASSFRGQKNTEAFF | TGTGCCAGCAGCTTCCGCGGACAGAAGAACACTGAAGCTTTCTTT
- | TRBJ2-3 | TRBV6-6 | - | CASSPGTDTQYF | TGTGCCAGCAGCCCAGGCACAGATACGCAGTATTTT
- | TRBJ1-3 | TRBV7-9 | TRBD1 | CASSSGQGPISGNTIYF | TGTGCCAGCAGCTCAGGACAGGGGCCAATCTCTGGAAACACCATATATTTT